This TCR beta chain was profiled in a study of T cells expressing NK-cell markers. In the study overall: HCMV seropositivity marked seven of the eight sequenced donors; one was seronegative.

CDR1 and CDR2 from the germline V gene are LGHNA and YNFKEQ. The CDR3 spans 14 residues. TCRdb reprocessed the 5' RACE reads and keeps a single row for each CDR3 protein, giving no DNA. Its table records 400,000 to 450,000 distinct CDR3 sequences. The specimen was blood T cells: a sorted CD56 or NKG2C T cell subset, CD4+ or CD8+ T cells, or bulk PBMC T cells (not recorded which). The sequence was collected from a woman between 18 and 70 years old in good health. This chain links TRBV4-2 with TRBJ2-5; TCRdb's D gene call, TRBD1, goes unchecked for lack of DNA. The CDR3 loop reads CASSHLGAQETQYF.